The rows below give T cell receptor beta chains drawn from one sample of a study of control samples from healthy donors and cancer patients. The table came from immunoSEQ multiplex PCR; TCRdb's copy has only in-frame clones and leaves some out. Of approximately 150,000 clones listed, under 95% were seen once; the top ten hold over 6%. Sequenced sample: blood. The receptors were sampled from a young man in good health. CDR3s include the opening cysteine and the closing phenylalanine or tryptophan. D genes are given only for firm matches. Clone sizes are given selectively: once, few, many, or a class where the clone is expanded.

CDR3 DNA: TGTGCCAGCAGCTTGCAGCCAGGGGGCGGCTACACCTTC
CDR3 protein: CASSLQPGGGYTF
D gene: TRBD1
V gene: TRBV5-4
clone size: .
J gene: TRBJ1-2

CDR3 DNA: TGTGCCAGCAGCCCGCTTAACCGGGGGGTCCATACAGATACGCAGTATTTT
CDR3 protein: CASSPLNRGVHTDTQYF
D gene: TRBD2
V gene: TRBV7-9
clone size: .
J gene: TRBJ2-3

CDR3 DNA: TGTGCCAGCAAGGCGGAACGCCGATACTCTGGAAACACCATATATTTT
CDR3 protein: CASKAERRYSGNTIYF
D gene: .
V gene: TRBV7-9
clone size: once
J gene: TRBJ1-3

CDR3 DNA: TGTGCCAGCAGTTTCCGGACTCCCTACGAGCAGTACTTC
CDR3 protein: CASSFRTPYEQYF
D gene: .
V gene: TRBV12-3/TRBV12-4
clone size: .
J gene: TRBJ2-7

CDR3 DNA: TGTGCCAGCAGTGACAGGGGGCATCAGCCCCAGCATTTT
CDR3 protein: CASSDRGHQPQHF
D gene: TRBD1
V gene: TRBV6-1
clone size: .
J gene: TRBJ1-5

CDR3 DNA: TGCGCCAGCAGCCAAAGTTTCAGGCCCAATCAGCCCCAGCATTTT
CDR3 protein: CASSQSFRPNQPQHF
D gene: .
V gene: TRBV4-1
clone size: .
J gene: TRBJ1-5

CDR3 DNA: TGTGCCAGCAGCAGACAAAGTTTGGGACCGAACACTGAAGCTTTCTTT
CDR3 protein: CASSRQSLGPNTEAFF
D gene: .
V gene: TRBV21-1
clone size: .
J gene: TRBJ1-1

CDR3 DNA: TGTGCCAGCAGTTACGGGGAGACGGACACTGAAGCTTTCTTT
CDR3 protein: CASSYGETDTEAFF
D gene: .
V gene: TRBV6-2/TRBV6-3
clone size: .
J gene: TRBJ1-1

CDR3 DNA: TGCGCCAGCAGCCAAGGCGCAGGGCCCTACTCTGGGGCCAACGTCCTGACTTTC
CDR3 protein: CASSQGAGPYSGANVLTF
D gene: .
V gene: TRBV4-1
clone size: few
J gene: TRBJ2-6

CDR3 DNA: TGTGCCAGCAGGGGGTGGGGCAGCTACAATGAGCAGTTCTTC
CDR3 protein: CASRGWGSYNEQFF
D gene: .
V gene: TRBV5-4
clone size: .
J gene: TRBJ2-1

CDR3 DNA: TGCGCCAGCAGCTTGGCCGGCAGGGGAGACACTGAAGCTTTCTTT
CDR3 protein: CASSLAGRGDTEAFF
D gene: .
V gene: TRBV5-1
clone size: .
J gene: TRBJ1-1

CDR3 DNA: TGTGCCAGCAGCGGGACAGGCGAGAATGAAAAACTGTTTTTT
CDR3 protein: CASSGTGENEKLFF
D gene: TRBD1
V gene: TRBV9
clone size: .
J gene: TRBJ1-4

CDR3 DNA: TGTGCCAGCAGCCCTACTAATTCACCCCTCCACTTT
CDR3 protein: CASSPTNSPLHF
D gene: .
V gene: TRBV7-2
clone size: .
J gene: TRBJ1-6

CDR3 DNA: TGTGCCAGTAGTCCCCGGGACAGGGGGCAGGCTCAGCCCCAGCATTTT
CDR3 protein: CASSPRDRGQAQPQHF
D gene: TRBD1
V gene: TRBV19
clone size: once
J gene: TRBJ1-5

CDR3 DNA: TGTGCCACCAGCAGAGGCTCTGGAAACACCATATATTTT
CDR3 protein: CATSRGSGNTIYF
D gene: .
V gene: TRBV15
clone size: few
J gene: TRBJ1-3

CDR3 DNA: TGTGCCAGCAGCGAAGCACAGGGGGCGACCATTCAGTACTTC
CDR3 protein: CASSEAQGATIQYF
D gene: TRBD1
V gene: TRBV9
clone size: .
J gene: TRBJ2-4

CDR3 DNA: TGTGCCACCAGTGATTTGCCAGGGTTGGGTTTAGACTATGGCTACACCTTC
CDR3 protein: CATSDLPGLGLDYGYTF
D gene: .
V gene: TRBV24-1
clone size: .
J gene: TRBJ1-2

CDR3 DNA: TGCAGCGCGAGACAGGCTCTGAACACTGAAGCTTTCTTT
CDR3 protein: CSARQALNTEAFF
D gene: .
V gene: TRBV29-1
clone size: few
J gene: TRBJ1-1

CDR3 DNA: TGTGCCAGCAGCTTGAATAGCGGGAACTACAATGAGCAGTTCTTC
CDR3 protein: CASSLNSGNYNEQFF
D gene: TRBD2
V gene: TRBV5-4
clone size: .
J gene: TRBJ2-1

CDR3 DNA: TGTGCCAGCCGACAGAATAGTGCAACTAATGAAAAACTGTTTTTT
CDR3 protein: CASRQNSATNEKLFF
D gene: .
V gene: TRBV27
clone size: .
J gene: TRBJ1-4

CDR3 DNA: TGTGCCAGCAGTGAGTGGGGAGGGGGAGCTTTCTTT
CDR3 protein: CASSEWGGGAFF
D gene: .
V gene: TRBV2
clone size: .
J gene: TRBJ1-1

CDR3 DNA: TGTGCCTGGAGTGAGGGACAGTCTAGCAATCAGCCCCAGCATTTT
CDR3 protein: CAWSEGQSSNQPQHF
D gene: TRBD1
V gene: TRBV30
clone size: .
J gene: TRBJ1-5

CDR3 DNA: TGTGCCAGCAGTGCCGTAGCTTTCTACGAGCAGTACTTC
CDR3 protein: CASSAVAFYEQYF
D gene: .
V gene: TRBV2
clone size: .
J gene: TRBJ2-7

CDR3 DNA: TGCAGCGTTGAAGAAGGCGCAGGGTCTGAAGCTTTCTTT
CDR3 protein: CSVEEGAGSEAFF
D gene: .
V gene: TRBV29-1
clone size: .
J gene: TRBJ1-1

CDR3 DNA: TGTGCCAGCAGCCAACGGGTGAACACTGAAGCTTTCTTT
CDR3 protein: CASSQRVNTEAFF
D gene: .
V gene: TRBV3-1/TRBV3-2
clone size: .
J gene: TRBJ1-1

CDR3 DNA: TGTGCCAGTAGTATTAGAGGGACCCAGTACTTC
CDR3 protein: CASSIRGTQYF
D gene: .
V gene: TRBV19
clone size: .
J gene: TRBJ2-5

CDR3 DNA: TGTGCCAGCAGTCGGGGACAGGGGTATTCAATGAACACTGAAGCTTTCTTT
CDR3 protein: CASSRGQGYSMNTEAFF
D gene: TRBD1
V gene: TRBV9
clone size: .
J gene: TRBJ1-1

CDR3 DNA: TGTGCCAGCAGCTTAGGAGGGGCCGCTGGAGATACGCAGTATTTT
CDR3 protein: CASSLGGAAGDTQYF
D gene: .
V gene: TRBV11-3
clone size: .
J gene: TRBJ2-3

CDR3 DNA: TGTGCCAGTAGTATTCGGGCAGACACAGATACGCAGTATTTT
CDR3 protein: CASSIRADTDTQYF
D gene: .
V gene: TRBV19
clone size: .
J gene: TRBJ2-3

CDR3 DNA: TGTGCCAGCAGCCTGGATACAGGGGGCAGGGAGGGCTACACCTTC
CDR3 protein: CASSLDTGGREGYTF
D gene: TRBD1
V gene: TRBV5-6
clone size: .
J gene: TRBJ1-2

CDR3 DNA: TGTGCCAGCAGCCGTAGCGGGGGCCTCTCCTACGAGCAGTACTTC
CDR3 protein: CASSRSGGLSYEQYF
D gene: TRBD2
V gene: TRBV6-5
clone size: .
J gene: TRBJ2-7

CDR3 DNA: TGCGCCAGCAGCCCGGGACTAGCGGCTTTTGAAGAGACCCAGTACTTC
CDR3 protein: CASSPGLAAFEETQYF
D gene: TRBD2
V gene: TRBV4-1
clone size: .
J gene: TRBJ2-5

CDR3 DNA: TGTGCCAGCAGTGGTGGATCTGGAAACACCATATATTTT
CDR3 protein: CASSGGSGNTIYF
D gene: .
V gene: TRBV2
clone size: .
J gene: TRBJ1-3

CDR3 DNA: TGTGCCAGCAGCCAGAGATATCCCGGACGCTACACCTTC
CDR3 protein: CASSQRYPGRYTF
D gene: .
V gene: TRBV12-3/TRBV12-4
clone size: .
J gene: TRBJ1-2

CDR3 DNA: TGTGCCAGCAGCCACGGGACAGGGGAGGAAAAACTGTTTTTT
CDR3 protein: CASSHGTGEEKLFF
D gene: TRBD1
V gene: TRBV7-3
clone size: few
J gene: TRBJ1-4

CDR3 DNA: TGCAGCGTTGCGGATCAGGGACTCCCGGGACGGCGGCGAGAGACCCAGTACTTC
CDR3 protein: CSVADQGLPGRRRETQYF
D gene: .
V gene: TRBV29-1
clone size: .
J gene: TRBJ2-5

CDR3 DNA: TGCGCCAGCAGCTTGGGGCCAGCCACTGAAGCTTTCTTT
CDR3 protein: CASSLGPATEAFF
D gene: .
V gene: TRBV5-1
clone size: .
J gene: TRBJ1-1

CDR3 DNA: TGCGCCAGCAGCTTGGGGTCTGGAAACACCATATATTTT
CDR3 protein: CASSLGSGNTIYF
D gene: .
V gene: TRBV5-1
clone size: .
J gene: TRBJ1-3

CDR3 DNA: TGTGCCAGCAGCCGCGACGGAGACAGGGGCTACACCTTC
CDR3 protein: CASSRDGDRGYTF
D gene: .
V gene: TRBV6-6
clone size: many
J gene: TRBJ1-2

CDR3 DNA: TGTGCCAGCATCTGGGACCTCGGCTCCTACGAGCAGTACTTC
CDR3 protein: CASIWDLGSYEQYF
D gene: .
V gene: TRBV2
clone size: .
J gene: TRBJ2-7

CDR3 DNA: TGCGCCAGCAGACGGCCGGGGAGCAATGAGCAGTTCTTC
CDR3 protein: CASRRPGSNEQFF
D gene: .
V gene: TRBV5-1
clone size: .
J gene: TRBJ2-1